Sequencing of this TCR beta chain was carried out in a study of T cell repertoires in cytomegalovirus infection. Study context: It was recently identified HLA-C-restricted and well-studied HLA-B-restricted CMV epitopes that the study used. Matching HLA type and CMV infection were both indicated by public TCR beta signatures. Whole-study findings and limits: HLA-C-restricted TCR beta clonotypes specific for CMV led the ex vivo response. People with CMV and the relevant HLA were identified by cumulative public TCR beta family frequency.

Note on this clonotype: Its antigen remains unidentified. Since a much larger clone is just one base distant, this may be a read error.

TCRdb analysed the reads with MiXCR anew, one entry per CDR3 protein. This table has more than 250,000 distinct CDR3 sequences, 25% appearing once. This sequence was found in a human donor in good health (CMV status not recorded). Some clones in this sample may be carry-over from other donors' samples. Sequenced here: cultured PBMCs, sampled from culture after CMV antigen stimulation.

The CDR3 protein is CPSSMTSVRGEQFF. The CDR3 DNA reads as TGTCCCAGCAGTATGACTAGCGTGAGGGGTGAGCAGTTCTTC. The J gene is TRBJ2-1, the V gene TRBV7-2; TRBD2 agrees at 8 bases. Germline assignment: CDR1 SGHTA and CDR2 FQGNSA. The CDR3 consists of 14 residues.